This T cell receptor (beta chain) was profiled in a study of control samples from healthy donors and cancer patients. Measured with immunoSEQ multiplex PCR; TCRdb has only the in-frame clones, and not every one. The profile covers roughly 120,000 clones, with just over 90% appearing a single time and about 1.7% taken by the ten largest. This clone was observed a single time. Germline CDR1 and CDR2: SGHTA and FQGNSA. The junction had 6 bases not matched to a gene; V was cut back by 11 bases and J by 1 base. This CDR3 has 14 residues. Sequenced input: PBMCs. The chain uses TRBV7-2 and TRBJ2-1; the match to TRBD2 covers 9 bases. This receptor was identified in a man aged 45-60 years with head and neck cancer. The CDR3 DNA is TGTGCCGTCCTTAGCGGGGGATCCTACAATGAGCAGTTCTTC. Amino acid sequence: CAVLSGGSYNEQFF.